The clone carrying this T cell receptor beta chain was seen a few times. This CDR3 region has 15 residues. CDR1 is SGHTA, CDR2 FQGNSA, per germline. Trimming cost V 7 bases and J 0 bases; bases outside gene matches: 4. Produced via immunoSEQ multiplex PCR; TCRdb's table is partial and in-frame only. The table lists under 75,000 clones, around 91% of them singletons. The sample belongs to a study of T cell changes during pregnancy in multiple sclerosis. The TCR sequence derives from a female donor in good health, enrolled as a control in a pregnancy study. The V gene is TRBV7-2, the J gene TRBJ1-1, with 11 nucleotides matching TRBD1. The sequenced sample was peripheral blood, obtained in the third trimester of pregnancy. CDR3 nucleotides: TGTGCCAGCACAGGACAGGGGGCGGTGAACACTGAAGCTTTCTTT. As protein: CASTGQGAVNTEAFF. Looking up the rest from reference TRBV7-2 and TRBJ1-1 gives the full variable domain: GAGVSQSPSNKVTEKGKDVELRCDPISGHTALYWYRQSLGQGLEFLIYFQGNSAPDKSGLPSDRFSAERTGGSVSTLTIQRTQQEDSAVYLCASTGQGAVNTEAFFGQGTRLTVV.